This TCR beta chain was retrieved from a study of blood T cell repertoires in COVID-19. Across the whole study: Sample material is recorded as cDNA or gDNA derived from T cells, B-cell-depleted T cells, or PBMCs.

A single count supports this clone. From germline, CDR1 is SGHRS and CDR2 YFSETQ. The V gene lost 4 bases and the J gene lost 1 base, with 11 bases spanning the gap. This CDR3 is built from 14 residues. TCRdb's table, derived via immunoSEQ multiplex PCR, lists solely in-frame clones and lacks some. The data hold about 120,000 clones, with about four fifths observed a single time. The receptor was derived from a man aged 60-69 years with acute or convalescent COVID-19. Sequencing input: peripheral blood. The V call is TRBV5-1, the J call TRBJ2-5; D call uncertain. The CDR3 region is CASSLRLAQETQYF. The DNA for the CDR3 is TGCGCCAGCAGCCTGAGACTGGCCCAAGAGACCCAGTACTTC.